The TCR beta chain described here comes from a study of tissue T cells after allogeneic stem cell transplantation. About the study: Where cell numbers permitted, CD3+ T cells were sorted from preserved blood and marrow.

Findings and limits, study-wide: Some tissue clones might be persisting host cells; their alloreactivity or antigen specificity was not determined. Anatomically similar tissues had similar TCR repertoires within each patient.

Only in-frame clones appear in the TCRdb table, and some are missing; sequencing was by immunoSEQ multiplex PCR. The repertoire includes approximately 45,000 clones, more than 90% of them detected once, and about 4% sits in the top ten. Of note for this clone: Its antigen remains unidentified. Relative to the germline gene, one junction end is altered; a read error may explain this.

The CDR3 runs 14 residues. Germline V gene sequence: CDR1 SSHAT, CDR2 FNYEAQ (reference sequence). The chain has TRBV7-7 and TRBJ2-3, with D possibly TRBD2 on 6 matching bases. Specimen: blood, collected before transplantation. The receptor comes from a woman aged 35 to 69 who later had graft-versus-host disease after an allogeneic stem cell transplant. Here the CDR3 reads CASSTGVRTDTQYF. For the CDR3, the DNA is TGTGCTAGCAGCACGGGAGTACGCACAGATACGCAGTATTTT.